This section outlines one T cell receptor beta chain sequence together with its context. Its target is unknown. This record belongs to a study of cytomegalovirus exposure and HLA in healthy donors. Study-wide results and limits: When analyzed later, the rates of TCR association showed variation by HLA locus, with DRB1 the most and HLA-C the fewest. Reportedly, TCR beta sequences accurately predicted HLA-A and HLA-B alleles in most subjects. Excluded: some indistinguishable V segments such as TRBV6-2 and TRBV6-3.

V trimming: 7 bases; J trimming: 5 bases; junction bases outside the gene matches: 8. The CDR3 spans 16 residues. Germline assignment: CDR1 SNHLY and CDR2 FYNNEI. Primers: 60 Vbeta forward and 13 Jbeta reverse. Sequencing was performed with immunoSEQ multiplex PCR; in TCRdb, only in-frame clones are kept and a portion is missing. Of 100,000 to 150,000 clones listed, around 8.5% are singletons. Source material: PBMCs. The clonotype was recovered from a man in his forties or fifties in good health and CMV-seronegative. This chain uses TRBV2 with TRBJ2-5; TRBD2 agrees at 15 bases. CDR3 coding DNA: TGTGCCAGCACCCTGTGGACTAGCGGGGGGGGTGAGACCCAGTACTTC. This encodes CASTLWTSGGGETQYF. Combining the CDR3 with reference TRBV2 and TRBJ2-5 gives the whole variable domain EPEVTQTPSHQVTQMGQEVILRCVPISNHLYFYWYRQILGQKVEFLVSFYNNEISEKSEIFDDQFSVERPDGSNFTLKIRSTKLEDSAMYFCASTLWTSGGGETQYFGPGTRLLVL.